A selection of T cell receptor beta chains follows, all from one sample in a study of spatial heterogeneity in lung cancer. TCRdb ran MiXCR on the 5' RACE reads and lists one entry per CDR3 protein. The sample shows under 13,000 distinct CDR3 sequences, about 6% of them seen only once. This material consisted of PBMCs, taken at surgery. These receptors were taken from a male donor with early-stage non-small cell lung cancer. Each CDR3 is given with its conserved first and last residue. The D gene is left open where the match is weak. Clone size is shown for a subset of rows, as once, few, many or a class of expanded clone.

d_gene: NA; abundance: medium-sized; v_gene: TRBV3-1; j_gene: TRBJ2-7; CDR3nt: TGTGCCAGCAGCCAAGAAGCCGGCCTCTACGAGCAGTACTTC; CDR3aa: CASSQEAGLYEQYF
d_gene: TRBD1; abundance: medium-sized; v_gene: TRBV11-1; j_gene: TRBJ1-1; CDR3nt: TGTGCCAGCAGCACGGACAGGGGGATTGAAGCTTTCTTT; CDR3aa: CASSTDRGIEAFF
d_gene: NA; abundance: medium-sized; v_gene: TRBV12-3/TRBV12-4; j_gene: TRBJ2-7; CDR3nt: TGTGCCAGCAGTTTTGGGCCAGAGCAGTACTTC; CDR3aa: CASSFGPEQYF
d_gene: NA; abundance: NA; v_gene: TRBV12-3/TRBV12-4; j_gene: TRBJ2-2; CDR3nt: TGTGCCAGCAGTGCCAGTGGGGGACAAACCGGGGAGCTGTTTTTT; CDR3aa: CASSASGGQTGELFF
d_gene: NA; abundance: many; v_gene: TRBV20-1; j_gene: TRBJ2-4; CDR3nt: TGCAGTGCTAGAGATCCCTTCTCAGGGACTGTGCTAGCCAAAAACATTCAGTACTTC; CDR3aa: CSARDPFSGTVLAKNIQYF
d_gene: NA; abundance: NA; v_gene: TRBV11-1; j_gene: TRBJ1-2; CDR3nt: TGTGCCAGCAGCTTAGAAGGCGGCGAGGGCGGGAATGGCTACACCTTC; CDR3aa: CASSLEGGEGGNGYTF
d_gene: TRBD1; abundance: many; v_gene: TRBV20-1; j_gene: TRBJ2-7; CDR3nt: TGCAGTGCCATCCCCTGGACAGGGAACTCCTACGAGCAGTACTTC; CDR3aa: CSAIPWTGNSYEQYF
d_gene: NA; abundance: NA; v_gene: TRBV5-1; j_gene: TRBJ2-1; CDR3nt: TGCGCCAGCAGCTTGGACAGGTACAATGAGCAGTTCTTC; CDR3aa: CASSLDRYNEQFF
d_gene: NA; abundance: many; v_gene: TRBV15; j_gene: TRBJ2-5; CDR3nt: TGTGCCACCAGCAGAGATACCGTCAGAGGAGAGACCCAGTACTTC; CDR3aa: CATSRDTVRGETQYF
d_gene: TRBD1; abundance: few; v_gene: TRBV29-1; j_gene: TRBJ2-1; CDR3nt: TGCAGCGTCAAACCGGGACAGGACTACAATGAGCAGTTCTTC; CDR3aa: CSVKPGQDYNEQFF
d_gene: NA; abundance: many; v_gene: TRBV7-2; j_gene: TRBJ2-1; CDR3nt: TGTGCCAGCAGCAAAGGTGGACAGATGAATGAGCAGTTCTTC; CDR3aa: CASSKGGQMNEQFF
d_gene: NA; abundance: many; v_gene: TRBV20-1; j_gene: TRBJ2-3; CDR3nt: TGCAGTGCTAGAGATCTAGGGACCTGGGATACGCAGTATTTT; CDR3aa: CSARDLGTWDTQYF
d_gene: NA; abundance: NA; v_gene: TRBV12-3/TRBV12-4; j_gene: TRBJ1-1; CDR3nt: TGTGCCAGCAGTTTATGGGGCACTGAAGCTTTCTTT; CDR3aa: CASSLWGTEAFF
d_gene: NA; abundance: few; v_gene: TRBV7-2; j_gene: TRBJ2-5; CDR3nt: TGTGCCAGCAGCCGCCGGGACTCCTCTTGGGGAGAGACCCAGTACTTC; CDR3aa: CASSRRDSSWGETQYF
d_gene: NA; abundance: NA; v_gene: TRBV7-9; j_gene: TRBJ2-2; CDR3nt: TGTGCCAGCAGCTTAGCGGGGGCCGCCGGGGAGCTGTTTTTT; CDR3aa: CASSLAGAAGELFF
d_gene: NA; abundance: once; v_gene: TRBV6-5; j_gene: TRBJ2-1; CDR3nt: TGTGCCAGCAGAGGGTCGGCCGACAATGAGCAGTTCTTC; CDR3aa: CASRGSADNEQFF
d_gene: TRBD2; abundance: many; v_gene: TRBV28; j_gene: TRBJ2-1; CDR3nt: TGTGCCAGCAGTTTTACTCTCACTAGCGGACGGGATGAGCAGTTCTTC; CDR3aa: CASSFTLTSGRDEQFF
d_gene: NA; abundance: many; v_gene: TRBV4-2; j_gene: TRBJ1-4; CDR3nt: TGTGCCAGCAGTCCGGGACACGGCCCTGAAAATGAAAAACTGTTTTTT; CDR3aa: CASSPGHGPENEKLFF
d_gene: NA; abundance: medium-sized; v_gene: TRBV5-1; j_gene: TRBJ2-5; CDR3nt: TGCGCCAGCAGCTGGACTATACAAGAGACCCAGTACTTC; CDR3aa: CASSWTIQETQYF
d_gene: TRBD1; abundance: few; v_gene: TRBV7-2; j_gene: TRBJ1-2; CDR3nt: TGTGCCAGCAGAGATACAGGGGCGGGTGGCTACACCTTC; CDR3aa: CASRDTGAGGYTF
d_gene: NA; abundance: few; v_gene: TRBV6-4; j_gene: TRBJ1-6; CDR3nt: TGTGCCAGCAGGCCAGGAACCTATGGTTCACCCCTCCACTTT; CDR3aa: CASRPGTYGSPLHF
d_gene: TRBD1; abundance: few; v_gene: TRBV7-2; j_gene: TRBJ2-2; CDR3nt: TGTGCCAGCAGCAAAGGGGGCGGTAGAAACACCGGGGAGCTGTTTTTT; CDR3aa: CASSKGGGRNTGELFF
d_gene: NA; abundance: few; v_gene: TRBV5-1; j_gene: TRBJ2-1; CDR3nt: TGCGCCAGCAGCTTGACTCTAGATGAGCAGTTCTTC; CDR3aa: CASSLTLDEQFF